This T cell receptor (beta chain) appears in the sequencing data of a study of neurological immune-mediated disorders. As for this clonotype: A junction boundary mismatches the germline segment, possibly from a read error.

MiXCR was run by TCRdb on the 5' RACE reads, yielding one entry per CDR3 protein. The profile shows 50,000 or so distinct CDR3 sequences, 16% of them singletons. The CDR3 is 16 residues long. Germline CDR1 is SEHNR and CDR2 is FQNEAQ (reference sequence). The origin of this receptor is a man in his fifties or sixties in good health. V is TRBV7-9 and J is TRBJ2-2; TRBD2 aligns across 7 bases. Source material: PBMCs. The CDR3 DNA reads as TGTGCCAGCACCATCATTGGGCGGGAGACGACCGGGGAGCTGATTTTT. Residues: CASTIIGRETTGELIF.